This paragraph reports one T cell receptor (beta chain). The antigen it binds to is not known. Per-nucleotide qualities are absent, and no much larger clonotype sits a single base away. This sample stems from a study of shared clonotypes between healthy human individuals (TCRdb year 2020). Regarding the study in general: The cohort comprised a couple of women and three men aged 18 to 49 years. For each donor, CD4 naive and CD4 memory were each run on three plates, CD8 naive on two plates, and CD8 memory on one plate. Per donor, leukapheresis produced somewhere between about 0.8 and 9.5 billion PBMCs. To estimate repertoire size and how much clonotype sharing occurs between individuals, the study deeply sequenced the blood TCR repertoires of five or six healthy adults. To increase sequencing depth and limit assay-specific biases, TCR repertoire library preparation and sequencing were carried out by different laboratories using diverse techniques. Summary of the overall study and its limitations: Because the study included only a small number of donors, the genetic and exposure-history diversity represented was limited. Sampling was limited to blood, and TCR repertoires in tissue likely differ from TCR repertoires in blood. Across four donors, about 5.2% of naive CD4, roughly 3.5% of naive CD8, about 2.3% of memory CD4, and about 0.44% of memory CD8 clonotypes were shared. Based on pairwise subsampling, the degree of clonotype sharing among donors was expected to be affected by sequencing depth. Clonotypes shared by all four sorted-subset donors showed higher generation probabilities than non-shared clonotypes. Estimated clonotype richness was generally larger for naive than for memory subsets. Incomplete sequencing was indicated by rarefaction of sorted-subset datasets, despite the large sequencing depth.

TCR CDR3 regions were amplified from genomic DNA by multiplex PCR using the deep immunoSEQ assay. For each cell subset, the extracted genomic DNA was distributed evenly across all wells of several immunoSEQ 96-well plates, and each plate served as one replicate. For sorted subsets, around 200 ng genomic DNA, equal to some 30,000 T cell genomes, was loaded into each replicate PCR. Purified libraries were measured with a Qubit 3.0 fluorometer, size-checked on a Bioanalyzer 2100, and measured again with the KAPA Library Quantification kit. A separate single-read 150-cycle Illumina NextSeq 550 flow cell was used to sequence each immunoSEQ 96-well plate. Per the source publication's procedure: Because the immunoSEQ output held only junctional sequences and lacked quality scores, the filtering could not match the filtering applied to full-length reads. To assign V/J genes and CDR3, sequences were annotated against IMGT germline references using PyIR, a Python wrapper for IgBLAST v1.9. Any read was removed if the V/J assignment was weak (E-value above 1e-6), the CDR3 was missing, or the read contained stop codons, out-of-frame junctions, or ambiguous translated residues. V3J clonotypes were defined as sequences sharing an identical inferred V gene, J gene, and CDR3 amino acid sequence. The percentage overlap between two repertoires was calculated by dividing the number of shared unique clonotypes by the size of the smaller repertoire. Three approaches were used to assess repertoire richness: RTK rarefaction, the Chao1 estimator, and Recon v2.1 estimates of unobserved clonotypes. For all TCRbeta clonotypes obtained by the gDNA method from four donors, generation probabilities were computed with OLGA. TCRdb mirrors the immuneACCESS table, restricted to in-frame sequences. Some clones are absent from its copies; in checked studies, under half trace to an unresolved V gene, and the reason for the others is unknown. V, J and clone size derive from that table, while D and trimming were established from the DNA sequence. Present in this sample are some 1,400,000 clones, around 97% of which were seen just once. 0.95% to 1.5% of the sample comes from the top ten.

The trim is 4 bases for V and 3 bases for J, with a gap of 26 bases between the germline ends. Counted from cysteine to phenylalanine, this CDR3 has 19 amino acids. The kept DNA is CDR3 alone, 57 bases in frame from the first base. Via the germline V gene, CDR1 is SGDLS and CDR2 YYNGEE. Donors were healthy HIV-negative adults with no recently reported acute infections or vaccinations. Every donor was a Caucasian adult living in Nashville, Tennessee, USA. CD4+ T cells were enriched by magnetic negative selection, after which naive cells were positively selected on CD45RA and the negative fraction was taken as the memory subset. Blood was collected by leukapheresis, and PBMCs were isolated by Ficoll-Histopaque density gradient centrifugation and then cryopreserved in liquid nitrogen vapor phase. Analytical flow cytometry was used to check the purity and quantity of every magnetically sorted T cell population. Genomic DNA was isolated from every sorted fraction and measured by UV absorbance on a Nanodrop 2000c.

The V and J segments used are TRBV9 and TRBJ2-1, with TRBD2 as a weak D call on 6 bases. Sequenced sample: naive CD4+ T cells sorted from blood. This specimen's cell subset or site label, per the study, means: CD45RA+ positively selected. The clonotype originates from a man aged 30-40 years in good health. The bases are TGTGCCAGCAGCCCCCGGCCCTCTAGCGCCCAAGACTACTACAATGAGCAGTTCTTC. Translated, this is CASSPRPSSAQDYYNEQFF.